These 9 T cell receptor beta chains share one sample of origin, sequenced in a study of cytomegalovirus exposure and HLA in healthy donors. The data were produced by immunoSEQ multiplex PCR, yet TCRdb's version contains in-frame clones alone and is incomplete. Counted here are 100,000 to 130,000 clones, roughly 88% occurring once; the ten biggest clones make up 3% to 3.5%. The sample comprised PBMCs. These receptor sequences come from a young woman in good health and CMV-seronegative.

The J gene is TRBJ1-1, the V gene TRBV5-4, with a weak D call TRBD1 (5 bases). Germline CDR1 reads SGHNT; CDR2 reads YYREEE (reference sequence). The CDR3 runs 11 residues. V was trimmed by 6 bases and J by 3 bases, leaving 6 bases between them. The CDR3 sequence is CASTGDTEAFF. CDR3 in DNA: TGTGCCAGCACGGGGGACACTGAAGCTTTCTTT.

J is TRBJ1-2 and V is TRBV19, with 7 nucleotides matching TRBD1. The V segment lost 4 bases and the J segment 8 bases; nucleotides outside the gene matches: 10. The CDR3 is 14 residues long. Germline V gives CDR1 LNHDA, CDR2 SQIVND (reference sequence). For the CDR3, the DNA is TGTGCCAGTAGTACTCCCAGACAGGGCTGGGGCTACACCTTC. Protein sequence: CASSTPRQGWGYTF.

This clone was observed a single time. The rearrangement joins TRBV25-1 to TRBJ1-1; 7 bases fit TRBD1. The V gene's germline CDR1 is MGHDK and CDR2 SYGVNS. The J segment lost 6 bases and the V segment lost 2 bases, leaving 3 bases of the junction unmatched. The CDR3 extends over 13 amino acids. CDR3 protein: CASSEDRDPEAFF. Here the CDR3 DNA reads TGTGCCAGCAGTGAAGACAGGGACCCTGAAGCTTTCTTT.

V is TRBV30 and J is TRBJ2-3; D might be TRBD2 (6 bases). Looked up from germline, CDR1 is GTSNPN and CDR2 is SVGIG (reference sequence). The CDR3 is made up of 15 amino acids. V was clipped by 5 bases and J by 6 bases, with 21 bases between them. In nucleotides, the CDR3 is TGTGCCTGGGGGCTCGCTTGGACTACTTCGGATACGCAGTATTTT. Translated: CAWGLAWTTSDTQYF.

The chain couples TRBV18 to TRBJ2-6; 8 positions match TRBD1. There are 16 residues in the CDR3. Losses at the gene ends were 6 bases for V and 0 bases for J; bases not matched to a gene: 4. The germline V gene encodes CDR1 KGHSH and CDR2 LQKENI. This CDR3 reads CASSRGHSSGANVLTF. CDR3 nucleotide sequence: TGTGCCAGCTCCAGGGGGCATAGCTCTGGGGCCAACGTCCTGACTTTC.

The chain uses TRBV6-1 and TRBJ1-1; D is unclear. The CDR3 spans 13 residues. Trimming removed 2 bases from V and 6 bases from J, with 10 bases in between. Per the germline V gene, CDR1 is MNHNS and CDR2 is SASEGT. The CDR3 sequence: CASSELGVSEAFF. The CDR3 region has the DNA TGTGCCAGCAGTGAACTCGGGGTGTCTGAAGCTTTCTTT.

V and J are TRBV28 and TRBJ1-2; 12 bases align to TRBD1. The CDR3 is 19 amino acids. Looked up from germline, CDR1 is MDHEN and CDR2 is SYDVKM. The J segment lost 1 base and the V segment lost 3 bases, leaving 12 bases of the junction unmatched. The CDR3: CASSFYFGTGGEINYGYTF. CDR3 bases: TGTGCCAGCAGTTTCTACTTCGGGACAGGGGGCGAAATTAACTATGGCTACACCTTC.

Concerning this clone: In the same sample, other DNA sequences code for this CDR3. The chain has TRBV30 and TRBJ1-2; no clear D. V shed 1 base and J shed 8 bases, with 8 bases lying between them. CDR1 GTSNPN and CDR2 SVGIG come from the germline V gene (reference sequence). There are 11 residues in the CDR3. The CDR3, as DNA: TGTGCCTGGAGTGAAGGAGTCGGCTACACCTTC. This translates into CAWSEGVGYTF.

Only a few counts were recorded for this clone. This sequence joins TRBV2 and TRBJ1-2; D unclear. The CDR3 loop spans 13 amino acids. Trimming stripped 7 bases from V and 7 bases from J, with 16 bases between. The germline CDR1 and CDR2 sequences are SNHLY and FYNNEI. CDR3 loop: CASTEERESGYTF. The DNA for the CDR3 is TGTGCCAGCACAGAGGAGAGGGAGAGTGGCTACACCTTC.